The 12 T cell receptor beta chains below were found in one sample sequenced in a study of patients and donors after allogeneic stem cell transplantation. TCRdb redid the calling of the RT-PCR reads with MiXCR, one entry per CDR3 protein. The data contain about 960,000 distinct CDR3 sequences, roughly 18% of them seen just once; the ten biggest clones take up roughly 6%. The sequenced material came from blood, either unsorted or a sorted T cell fraction (not recorded which). The receptors stem from a human donor who was either an allogeneic HSCT recipient or a stem cell or donor lymphocyte infusion donor (not recorded which). It is not recorded whose cells these are; they may come from a transplant donor.

There are many counts of this clonotype. The rearrangement uses TRBV18 and TRBJ1-1, with a tentative D call TRBD1 (5 bases). Trimming took 3 bases from V and 1 from J, leaving 9 bases between them. Germline lookup yields CDR1 KGHSH and CDR2 LQKENI. CDR3 size: 14 residues. DNA of the CDR3: TGTGCCAGCTCACCTAAGGACACGAACACTGAAGCTTTCTTT. Encoded protein: CASSPKDTNTEAFF.

This clonotype has more than one count but fewer than ten. V and J are TRBV11-2 and TRBJ2-7; D possibly corresponds to TRBD1 (7 bases). The V gene lost 3 bases and the J gene lost 2 bases, with 17 bases spanning the gap. The CDR3 contains 16 residues. Germline loops: CDR1 SGHAT, CDR2 FQNNGV. CDR3 DNA sequence: TGTGCCAGCAGCTTCCCCCGGACCAGGGGGGCCTACGAGCAGTACTTC. It is translated as CASSFPRTRGAYEQYF.

This rearrangement joins TRBV5-1 to TRBJ2-5, with TRBD2 matching over 11 bases. The germline CDR1 and CDR2 sequences are SGHRS and YFSETQ. V lost 4 bases to trimming and J lost 3 bases; unmatched junction nucleotides: 5. This CDR3 has 15 amino acids. The CDR3 DNA follows: TGCGCCAGCAGCCCGCGGGGACTAGCGGAAGAGACCCAGTACTTC. Translation gives CASSPRGLAEETQYF.

The J gene is TRBJ2-4, the V gene TRBV4-3; D gene uncertain. Trimming removed 3 bases at V and 5 bases at J, with 11 bases between. Germline V gives CDR1 LGHNA, CDR2 YSLEER. The CDR3 consists of 14 residues. The CDR3 sequence: CASSHRVGENIQYF. The CDR3 DNA is TGCGCCAGCAGCCACCGAGTGGGCGAAAACATTCAGTACTTC.

This clonotype was observed a handful of times. The CDR3 DNA reads as TGTGCCAGTAGTATAGTCCACAGGGGCCCCGGGGAGCTGTTTTTT. Translating gives CASSIVHRGPGELFF. V is TRBV19 and J is TRBJ2-2, with 7 bases fitting TRBD1. Germline V lookup: CDR1 LNHDA, CDR2 SQIVND (reference sequence). CDR3 length: 15 amino acids. With V trimmed by 1 base and J by 6 bases, 5 bases remained unmatched.

This clonotype appeared a few times. The chain employs TRBV20-1 and TRBJ2-3, with D possibly being TRBD1 (5 bases). CDR1 is DFQATT and CDR2 is SNEGSKA in the germline V gene (reference sequence). Trimming removed 6 bases from V and 4 bases from J, with 17 bases in between. There are 14 residues in the CDR3. In nucleotides, the CDR3 is TGCAGTGCCATGCCCCTAAGGGGCGCAGATACGCAGTATTTT. Protein: CSAMPLRGADTQYF.

The chain combines TRBV12-3 or TRBV12-4 with TRBJ1-1, with D unresolved. The CDR3 extends over 16 amino acids. V was cut by 7 bases and J by 7 bases, with 25 bases left in between. In DNA form, the CDR3 reads TGTGCCAGCAAACTAACCCTTCTCGGCCGCGGGAGTGAAGCTTTCTTT. Translating it yields CASKLTLLGRGSEAFF.

This clonotype has a handful of counts. The chain links TRBV6-1 to TRBJ2-7; TRBD2 matches at 8 bases. CDR1 is MNHNS and CDR2 is SASEGT in the germline V gene. Trimming cost V 6 bases and J 4 bases; bases outside gene matches: 11. The CDR3 spans 15 residues. CDR3 DNA sequence: TGTGCCAGCAGGGAATCAGCGGGAGCGCTTTACGAGCAGTACTTC. Amino acid sequence: CASRESAGALYEQYF.

The rearrangement joins TRBV25-1 to TRBJ1-2; possible D gene TRBD1, 5 bases. Germline assignment: CDR1 MGHDK and CDR2 SYGVNS. The V end was cut by 6 bases, the J end by 6 bases, with 23 bases between. The CDR3 length is 16 residues. The CDR3 reads CASSPPRGNPPNGYTF. CDR3 nucleotide sequence: TGTGCCAGCAGCCCCCCTCGGGGGAACCCACCCAATGGCTACACCTTC.

The chain uses TRBV5-5 and TRBJ2-7; D is unclear. The CDR3 is 14 amino acids. V lost 0 bases, J lost 0 bases, and 7 bases lay in between. Germline values: CDR1 SGHKS, CDR2 YYEKEE (reference sequence). The CDR3 DNA sequence: TGTGCCAGCAGCTTGGACACTAACTCCTACGAGCAGTACTTC. The encoded protein is CASSLDTNSYEQYF.

This clonotype was observed a few times. The CDR3 region is CSATWDRHSYNEQFF. In DNA, the CDR3 is TGCAGTGCAACCTGGGACAGACACTCCTACAATGAGCAGTTCTTC. V and J are TRBV20-1 and TRBJ2-1, with TRBD1 matching 7 bases. The ends lost 6 bases at V and 0 bases at J; junction bases unmatched: 8. Per germline, CDR1 DFQATT and CDR2 SNEGSKA (reference sequence). The CDR3 has 15 residues.

V and J are TRBV5-4 and TRBJ1-2; D not certain. Germline-derived CDR1 and CDR2 are SGHNT and YYREEE (reference sequence). V gave up 2 bases and J gave up 2 bases, with 7 bases separating them. This CDR3 has 13 amino acids. In DNA, the CDR3 is TGTGCCAGCAGCTTTACAAGGAACTATGGCTACACCTTC. This encodes CASSFTRNYGYTF. Full variable domain (rest looked up from reference TRBV5-4 and TRBJ1-2): ETGVTQSPTHLIKTRGQQVTLRCSSQSGHNTVSWYQQALGQGPQFIFQYYREEENGRGNFPPRFSGLQFPNYSSELNVNALELDDSALYLCASSFTRNYGYTFGSGTRLTVV.